Included here is one T cell receptor (beta chain) sequence, with context. Its antigen is not identified. The authors divided CD4+ cells into CD45RA+ naive and CD45RA-negative memory subsets. This record belongs to a study of shared clonotypes between healthy human individuals. Study background: Researchers assigned three CD4 naive, three CD4 memory, two CD8 naive and one CD8 memory plate to each donor. Study results and limitations: About 5% of naive CD4 clonotypes were shared across four donors. Lower generation probabilities were found for non-shared clonotypes than for those shared by all four donors.

CDR1 and CDR2 from the germline V gene are SGHTA and FQGNSA. Trimming pared 2 bases from V and 6 bases from J, leaving 20 bases between. This CDR3 comprises 16 residues. Sequencing used immunoSEQ multiplex PCR; TCRdb keeps in-frame clones, though not all of them. The sample gives roughly 1,600,000 clones, about 98.5% of which show up once; 0.36% is in the top ten. Sequenced: naive CD4+ T cells sorted from blood. Regarding subset: CD45RA+ positively selected. The receptor comes from a man aged 30-40 years in good health. The V call is TRBV7-2, the J call TRBJ2-7; D may correspond to TRBD1 or TRBD2 (5 bases each). The DNA of the CDR3 is TGTGCCAGCAGCTTATATTCCGGGGCAGGTACTGTCGAGCAGTACTTC. Amino acids: CASSLYSGAGTVEQYF.